The clone carrying this TCR beta chain was counted between two and nine times. This sample was included in a study of patients and donors after allogeneic stem cell transplantation. J was trimmed by 2 bases and V by 6 bases; bases with no gene match: 10. The CDR3 has 14 amino acids. Germline V CDR1 and CDR2: DFQATT, SNEGSKA (reference sequence). Using its own MiXCR run on the RT-PCR reads, TCRdb lists one record per CDR3 protein. The sample contains about 410,000 distinct CDR3 sequences, 15% to 20% of which appear only once. Sequenced input: blood, either unsorted or a sorted T cell fraction (not recorded which). The V gene is TRBV20-1, the J gene TRBJ2-7, with 7 positions matching TRBD2. The receptor's source is a human donor who was either an allogeneic HSCT recipient or a stem cell or donor lymphocyte infusion donor (not recorded which). It is not recorded whose cells these are; they may come from a transplant donor. The CDR3 protein is CSASTSDPPYEQYF. In DNA, the CDR3 is TGCAGTGCGTCTACTAGCGACCCTCCCTACGAGCAGTACTTC.